This TCR beta chain was found in a study of shared T cell receptors in the human thymus (TCRdb year 2021). General notes on the study: The study examined how the human thymus generates shared, self-reactive T-cell receptor alpha chains.

CDR1 and CDR2, per the germline V gene, are SNHLY and FYNNEI. The CDR3 runs 16 amino acids, cysteine and phenylalanine included. The retained sequence is limited to the CDR3, 48 bases, with the frame set at the first base. Trimmed from V: 5 bases; trimmed from J: 7 bases; junction bases lacking a gene match: 8. As regards this clone: Its antigen is still unknown. No base qualities exist here, and no much larger clone lies one base off it.

Receptor amplification or capture employed the immunoSEQ multiplex PCR assay. TCRdb stores this immuneACCESS table with in-frame sequences only. Part of the clones is absent; in the studies checked, under half of the shortfall reflects unresolved V genes, and no reason is known for the rest. Across this sample there are roughly 550,000 clones, with approximately 80% seen only once. Of the sample, more than 0.01% is held by the ten largest clones. This sample was also put to use in a study of human thymus T cells. As noted in the second study: In Finland, the donors were immunologically healthy infants who were having open corrective cardiac surgery for congenital heart defects. Thymus tissue was collected as surgical resects that were removed during corrective cardiac surgery. Both the thymic and the peripheral blood repertoires appeared to show biased V and J gene segment usage. The related research found that thymic TCR repertoires overlapped highly between unrelated individuals. The study characterized TCR alpha and beta repertoires from under ten infant thymus samples and a few related peripheral blood samples. The infant donors were roughly 7 to 250 days old, and the cohort included about 6 males and two females. Thymocytes were freed from the tissue by mechanical means and kept at -70 degrees C as pellets of roughly 9-30 million cells. A QIAsymphony instrument was used to extract genomic DNA from frozen cell pellets. The immunoSEQ multiplex PCR assay was used to amplify the TCRB and TCRAD loci from a standardized amount of quality-controlled genomic DNA. The V(D)J region was spanned by amplicons of a length sufficient to cover the CDR3 and to identify V and J genes. Through the commercial immunoSEQ service, the amplicons were sequenced on an Illumina platform. Primer bias and sequencing errors were corrected as previously described, and TCRAD and TCRB definitions were based on the IMGT database. immunoSEQ Analyzer 3.0 and VDJTools were used for repertoire analysis, which covered basic statistics, V/J segment usage, diversity estimates, rarefaction and pairwise overlap. To estimate diversity, the Chao1, ChaoE, Efron-Thisted, Shannon and inverse Simpson indices were applied, and diversity was also estimated on datasets down-sampled to the smallest sample. Repertoire overlap used strict matching of CDR3 nucleotide sequence, V gene and J gene, with Jaccard-based multidimensional scaling clustering. On average, thymus samples yielded about 810,000 unique TCRB clonotypes, whereas blood samples yielded around 84,000.

The chain is assembled from TRBV2 and TRBJ1-4; 12 bases in between match TRBD1. This receptor was obtained from a boy under two years old with a congenital heart defect. Donor details come from another sample of the same person, matched by shared clones. The source material was thymocytes. The DNA is TGTGCCAGCAGTACCGGGACAGGGGGCTTTGGTGAAAAACTGTTTTTT. Translated, it reads CASSTGTGGFGEKLFF.